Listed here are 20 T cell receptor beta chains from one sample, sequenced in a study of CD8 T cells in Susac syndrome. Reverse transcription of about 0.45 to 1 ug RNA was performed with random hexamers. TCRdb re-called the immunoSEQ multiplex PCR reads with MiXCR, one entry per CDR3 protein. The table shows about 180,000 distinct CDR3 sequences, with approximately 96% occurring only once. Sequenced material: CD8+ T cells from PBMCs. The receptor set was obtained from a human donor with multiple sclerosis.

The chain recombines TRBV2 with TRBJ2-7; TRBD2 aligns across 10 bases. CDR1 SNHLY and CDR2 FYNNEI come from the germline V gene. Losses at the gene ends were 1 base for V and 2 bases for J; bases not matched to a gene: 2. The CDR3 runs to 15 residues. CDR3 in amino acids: CASSEVTSGTYEQYF. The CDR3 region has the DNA TGTGCCAGCAGTGAAGTAACTAGCGGGACCTACGAGCAGTACTTC.

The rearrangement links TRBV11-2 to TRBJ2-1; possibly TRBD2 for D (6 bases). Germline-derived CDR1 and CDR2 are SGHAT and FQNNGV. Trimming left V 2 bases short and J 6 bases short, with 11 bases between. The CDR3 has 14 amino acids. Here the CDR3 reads CASSLIGGGNEQFF. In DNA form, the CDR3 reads TGTGCCAGCAGCTTAATTGGGGGAGGCAATGAGCAGTTCTTC. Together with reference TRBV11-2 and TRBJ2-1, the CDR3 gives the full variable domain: EAGVAQSPRYKIIEKRQSVAFWCNPISGHATLYWYQQILGQGPKLLIQFQNNGVVDDSQLPKDRFSAERLKGVDSTLKIQPAKLEDSAVYLCASSLIGGGNEQFFGPGTRLTVL.

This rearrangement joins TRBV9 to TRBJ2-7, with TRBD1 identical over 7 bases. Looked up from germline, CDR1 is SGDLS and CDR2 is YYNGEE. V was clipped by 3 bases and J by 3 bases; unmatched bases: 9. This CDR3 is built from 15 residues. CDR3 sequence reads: CASSAGQAGHYEQYF. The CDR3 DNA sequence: TGTGCCAGCAGCGCCGGACAGGCCGGCCACTACGAGCAGTACTTC. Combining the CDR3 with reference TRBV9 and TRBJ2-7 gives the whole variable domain DSGVTQTPKHLITATGQRVTLRCSPRSGDLSVYWYQQSLDQGLQFLIQYYNGEERAKGNILERFSAQQFPDLHSELNLSSLELGDSALYFCASSAGQAGHYEQYFGPGTRLTVT.

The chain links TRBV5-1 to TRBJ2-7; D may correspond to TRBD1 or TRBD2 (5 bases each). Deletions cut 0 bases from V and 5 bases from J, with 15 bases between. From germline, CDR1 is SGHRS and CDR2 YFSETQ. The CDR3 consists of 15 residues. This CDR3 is CASSLAPGLHNEQYF. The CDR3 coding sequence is TGCGCCAGCAGCTTGGCCCCGGGGCTTCACAACGAGCAGTACTTC.

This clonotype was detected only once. The DNA of the CDR3 is TGTGCCAGCAGCCCCCGATGGGAACGGGAGCAGTTCTTC. Translated: CASSPRWEREQFF. The rearrangement joins TRBV13 to TRBJ2-1; no definite D call. Germline lookup yields CDR1 PRHDT and CDR2 FYEKMQ (reference sequence). The ends were cut back, 5 bases at V and 10 bases at J, with 15 bases in the middle. This CDR3 region has 13 residues.

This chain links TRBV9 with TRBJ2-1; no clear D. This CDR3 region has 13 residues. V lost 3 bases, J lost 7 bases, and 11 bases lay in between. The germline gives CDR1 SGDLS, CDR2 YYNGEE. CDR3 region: CASSALLPNEQFF. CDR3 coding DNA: TGTGCCAGCAGCGCCCTCTTGCCGAATGAGCAGTTCTTC.

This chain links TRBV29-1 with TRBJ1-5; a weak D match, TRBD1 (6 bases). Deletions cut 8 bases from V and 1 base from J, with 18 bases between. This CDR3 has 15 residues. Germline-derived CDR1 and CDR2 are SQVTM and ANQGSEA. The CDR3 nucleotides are TGCAGCCCGCGGGGGCCAGGGTCGAGCAATCAGCCCCAGCATTTT. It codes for CSPRGPGSSNQPQHF.

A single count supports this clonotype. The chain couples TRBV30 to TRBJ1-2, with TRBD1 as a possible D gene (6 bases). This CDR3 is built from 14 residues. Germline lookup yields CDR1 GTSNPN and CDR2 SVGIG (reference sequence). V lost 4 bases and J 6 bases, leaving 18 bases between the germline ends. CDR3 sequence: CAWKASGQGDGYTF. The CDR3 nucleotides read TGTGCCTGGAAGGCGTCGGGACAAGGCGATGGCTACACCTTC.

The CDR3 here is CASRRTVPLQGNEQFF. In DNA form, the CDR3 reads TGTGCCAGCAGGCGTACTGTCCCCCTACAGGGGAATGAGCAGTTCTTC. This chain joins TRBV5-4 and TRBJ2-1; TRBD1 aligns across 7 bases. The trim removed 5 bases at V and 7 bases at J, leaving 15 bases unmatched. Germline loops: CDR1 SGHNT, CDR2 YYREEE (reference sequence). This CDR3 has 16 residues.

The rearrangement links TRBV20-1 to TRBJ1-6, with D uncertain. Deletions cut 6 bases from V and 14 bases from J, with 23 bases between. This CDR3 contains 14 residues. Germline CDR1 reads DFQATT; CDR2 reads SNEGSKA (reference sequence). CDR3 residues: CSAPTERDLGTLHF. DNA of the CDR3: TGCAGTGCCCCCACAGAGCGGGATTTAGGGACCCTCCACTTT.

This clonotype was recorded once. In nucleotides, the CDR3 is TGTGCCAGCAGCTTCGGGACGGTCAATAATTCACCCCTCCACTTT. This encodes CASSFGTVNNSPLHF. The chain joins TRBV7-8 to TRBJ1-6; maybe TRBD1 (5 bases). Trimming took 3 bases from V and 5 from J, leaving 11 bases between them. The CDR3 sequence is 15 residues long. Per germline, CDR1 SGHVS and CDR2 FQNEAQ.

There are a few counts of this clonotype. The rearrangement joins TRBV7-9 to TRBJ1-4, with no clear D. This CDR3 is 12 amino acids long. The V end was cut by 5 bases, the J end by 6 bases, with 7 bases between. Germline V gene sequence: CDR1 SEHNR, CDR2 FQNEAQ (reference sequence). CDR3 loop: CASSLGDEKLFF. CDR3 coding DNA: TGTGCCAGCAGCCTTGGGGATGAAAAACTGTTTTTT.

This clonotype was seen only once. The CDR3 DNA follows: TGCGCCAGCAGCGATTCAGGGGAAGACACCGGGGAGCTGTTTTTT. Protein: CASSDSGEDTGELFF. The chain combines TRBV4-1 with TRBJ2-2; TRBD1 is a possible D gene (6 bases). V was shortened by 5 bases and J by 3 bases, with 13 bases between the two germline ends. Germline values: CDR1 MGHRA, CDR2 YSYEKL. The CDR3 is 15 residues long.

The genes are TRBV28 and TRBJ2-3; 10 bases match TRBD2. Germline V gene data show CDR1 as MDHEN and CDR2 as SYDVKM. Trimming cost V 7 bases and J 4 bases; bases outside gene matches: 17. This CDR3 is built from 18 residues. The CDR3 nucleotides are TGTGCCAGCACCCCCGGGATGAGCGGGAGGGCCTACCCAGATACGCAGTATTTT. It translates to CASTPGMSGRAYPDTQYF.

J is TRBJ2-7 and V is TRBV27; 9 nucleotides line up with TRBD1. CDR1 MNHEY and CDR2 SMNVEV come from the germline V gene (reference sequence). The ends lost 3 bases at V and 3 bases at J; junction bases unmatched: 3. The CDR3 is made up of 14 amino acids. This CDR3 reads CASSFRDRVYEQYF. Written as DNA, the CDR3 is TGTGCCAGCAGTTTCCGGGACAGGGTCTACGAGCAGTACTTC.

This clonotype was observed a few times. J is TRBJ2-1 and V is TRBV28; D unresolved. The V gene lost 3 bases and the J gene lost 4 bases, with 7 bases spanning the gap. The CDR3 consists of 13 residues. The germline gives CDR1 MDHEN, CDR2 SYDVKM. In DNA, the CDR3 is TGTGCCAGCAGTTTTTCGGGTTACAATGAGCAGTTCTTC. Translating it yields CASSFSGYNEQFF. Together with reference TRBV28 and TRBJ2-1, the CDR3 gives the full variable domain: DVKVTQSSRYLVKRTGEKVFLECVQDMDHENMFWYRQDPGLGLRLIYFSYDVKMKEKGDIPEGYSVSREKKERFSLILESASTNQTSMYLCASSFSGYNEQFFGPGTRLTVL.

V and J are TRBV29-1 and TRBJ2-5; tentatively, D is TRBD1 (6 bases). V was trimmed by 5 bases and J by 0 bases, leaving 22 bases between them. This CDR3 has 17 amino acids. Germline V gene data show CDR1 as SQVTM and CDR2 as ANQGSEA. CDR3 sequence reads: CSVMNRVTLSYQETQYF. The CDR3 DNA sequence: TGCAGCGTTATGAACAGGGTTACCCTCTCGTACCAAGAGACCCAGTACTTC.

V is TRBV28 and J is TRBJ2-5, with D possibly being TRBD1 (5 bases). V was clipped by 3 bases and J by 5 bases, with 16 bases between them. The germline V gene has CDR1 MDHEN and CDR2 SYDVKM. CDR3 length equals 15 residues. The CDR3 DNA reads TGTGCCAGCAGTTTGGAACAGTGGGGCGGCGAGACCCAGTACTTC. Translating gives CASSLEQWGGETQYF.

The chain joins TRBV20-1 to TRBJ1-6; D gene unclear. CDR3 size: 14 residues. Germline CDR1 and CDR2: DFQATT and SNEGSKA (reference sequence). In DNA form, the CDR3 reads TGCAGCTTCTTCGGGGATCCATACTATTCACCCCTCCACTTT. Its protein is CSFFGDPYYSPLHF.

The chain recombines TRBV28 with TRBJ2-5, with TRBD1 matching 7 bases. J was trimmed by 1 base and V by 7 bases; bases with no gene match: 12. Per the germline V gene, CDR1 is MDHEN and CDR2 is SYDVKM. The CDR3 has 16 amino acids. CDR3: CASKRRGTAVQETQYF. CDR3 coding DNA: TGTGCCAGCAAGCGCCGAGGGACAGCCGTCCAAGAGACCCAGTACTTC.